This TCR beta chain was profiled in a study of blood T cell repertoires in COVID-19. Study as a whole: Both acute and convalescent COVID-19 samples were obtained from the United States, Italy and Spain. PBMCs, B-cell-depleted T cells, or T cells provided the cDNA or gDNA that made up the material.

Germline CDR1 SGHRS, CDR2 YFSETQ. V lost 0 bases to trimming and J lost 0 bases; unmatched junction nucleotides: 2. This CDR3 has 16 amino acids. Per the authors' pipeline: Nucleated cell number was recorded as an estimate derived from reference gene primer amplification. Data came from immunoSEQ multiplex PCR; TCRdb stores just in-frame clones and leaves some out. That table is the source of V, J and clone size, and D and trimming were worked out from the DNA. The sample records 250,000 to 350,000 clones, about 85% being singletons. Sequences were obtained from peripheral blood. The sequence came from a man younger than 35 with active or convalescent COVID-19. The chain joins TRBV5-1 to TRBJ2-2; the match to TRBD2 covers 7 bases. Here the CDR3 reads CASSLASGSNTGELFF. The CDR3 DNA reads TGCGCCAGCAGCTTGGCTAGCGGATCGAACACCGGGGAGCTGTTTTTT.